One and the same sample provided the 32 T cell receptor beta chains below, sequenced in a study of OX40 agonist ivuxolimab in advanced cancers. Profiling relied on immunoSEQ multiplex PCR, and the TCRdb table lists in-frame clones only, not all of them. The data hold just under 95,000 clones, with about nine tenths observed a single time. The sequencing used CD4+ or CD8+ T cells sorted from blood, collected in a trial of the OX40 agonist ivuxolimab. The source is an adult with an advanced solid tumor such as melanoma, head and neck, liver or kidney cancer.

This rearrangement joins TRBV15 to TRBJ2-7, with D unresolved. CDR3 length equals 16 residues. Germline V CDR1 and CDR2: LNHNV, YYDKDF (reference sequence). V lost 0 bases and J lost 5, with 17 bases in between. CDR3 nucleotides: TGTGCCACCAGCAGAGATCGAAGTAGGGCTATCGACGAGCAGTACTTC. Translated, it gives CATSRDRSRAIDEQYF.

The J gene is TRBJ2-4, the V gene TRBV21-1. TRBV21-1 counts as a pseudogene. The length of the CDR3 is 17 residues. In nucleotides, the CDR3 is TGTGCCAGCAGCAAATGGGGGATCTCCCTAGCCAAAAACATTCAGTACTTC. It translates to CASSKWGISLAKNIQYF.

A remark on this clone: One junction end does not reproduce the germline sequence, and a read error may be involved. The chain recombines TRBV6-5 with TRBJ2-1, with D perhaps matching TRBD2 (5 bases). Germline lookup yields CDR1 MNHEY and CDR2 SVGAGI. The CDR3 contains 12 residues. The CDR3: CASSPPGMSALF. CDR3 nucleotides: TGTGCCAGCAGTCCACCGGGAATGTCTGCTCTCTTC.

This chain's CDR3 is CASSAVQDRAGYTF. In DNA form, the CDR3 reads TGTGCCAGCAGTGCAGTACAGGACAGAGCTGGCTACACCTTC. The chain is built from TRBV6-6 and TRBJ1-2, with D possibly being TRBD1 (6 bases). This CDR3 has 14 residues. The V end was cut by 5 bases, the J end by 7 bases, with 17 bases between. Germline V gene data show CDR1 as MNHNY and CDR2 as SVGAGI (reference sequence).

This clone was detected once. This chain links TRBV6-4 with TRBJ2-3; no reliable D call. CDR3 length: 14 residues. Germline V gene data show CDR1 as MRHNA and CDR2 as SNTAGT. The V gene lost 4 bases and the J gene lost 4 bases, with 12 bases spanning the gap. The CDR3 loop reads CASSVTPRADTQYF. DNA of the CDR3: TGTGCCAGCAGTGTAACCCCACGAGCAGATACGCAGTATTTT.

The chain employs TRBV5-4 and TRBJ1-2; D gene uncertain. In germline, CDR1 is SGHNT, CDR2 YYREEE (reference sequence). Between the trimmed V and J ends, which lost 1 base and 4 bases, there was a span of 8 bases. This CDR3 has 13 amino acids. The CDR3 protein is CASSLSFGYGYTF. The DNA of the CDR3 is TGTGCCAGCAGCTTGTCCTTCGGCTATGGCTACACCTTC.

This clone was counted once. The rearrangement links TRBV11-2 to TRBJ1-1, with 12 bases lining up with TRBD1. This CDR3 comprises 15 residues. V was pared by 4 bases and J by 11 bases, with 11 bases of the junction left unmatched. Germline loops: CDR1 SGHAT, CDR2 FQNNGV. CDR3 residues: CASSSSGTGGIGAFF. In DNA, the CDR3 is TGTGCCAGCAGCTCCTCCGGGACAGGGGGCATTGGGGCTTTCTTT. Full variable domain (missing parts from reference TRBV11-2 and TRBJ1-1): EAGVAQSPRYKIIEKRQSVAFWCNPISGHATLYWYQQILGQGPKLLIQFQNNGVVDDSQLPKDRFSAERLKGVDSTLKIQPAKLEDSAVYLCASSSSGTGGIGAFFGQGTRLTVV.

This clone showed up just once. The J gene is TRBJ1-4, the V gene TRBV5-1, with D possibly matching TRBD1 (6 bases). CDR1 SGHRS and CDR2 YFSETQ come from the germline V gene. The CDR3 is 15 residues long. V lost 4 bases to trimming and J lost 8 bases, with 18 bases between them. The CDR3: CASSLAQGLGEKLFF. The CDR3 nucleotides are TGCGCCAGCAGCCTAGCACAGGGCTTGGGCGAAAAACTGTTTTTT.

The chain links TRBV5-6 to TRBJ1-4, with D unclear. Trimming took 0 bases from V and 2 from J, leaving 14 bases between them. CDR1 SGHDT and CDR2 YYEEEE come from the germline V gene. The CDR3 is made up of 17 amino acids. The CDR3 DNA reads as TGTGCCAGCAGCTTGGGTGGCCCCCTGGGCACTAATGAAAAACTGTTTTTT. Residues: CASSLGGPLGTNEKLFF. Drawing the rest from reference TRBV5-6 and TRBJ1-4, the complete variable domain is DAGVTQSPTHLIKTRGQQVTLRCSPKSGHDTVSWYQQALGQGPQFIFQYYEEEERQRGNFPDRFSGHQFPNYSSELNVNALLLGDSALYLCASSLGGPLGTNEKLFFGSGTQLSVL.

The rearrangement joins TRBV10-3 to TRBJ2-3; 7 positions agree with TRBD1. Per germline, CDR1 ENHRY and CDR2 SYGVKD. The CDR3 consists of 15 residues. With V trimmed by 7 bases and J by 4 bases, 11 bases remained unmatched. In DNA form, the CDR3 reads TGTGCCATCAAGGGACAGTCCGTCGGGGCAGATACGCAGTATTTT. This translates into CAIKGQSVGADTQYF.

CDR3 amino acids: CASRLTDRGHGGGEQYF. For the CDR3, the DNA is TGTGCCAGCAGGCTGACAGACAGGGGGCATGGGGGCGGGGAGCAGTACTTC. The rearrangement links TRBV27 to TRBJ2-7; TRBD1 agrees at 10 bases. CDR1 is MNHEY and CDR2 is SMNVEV in the germline V gene (reference sequence). V was clipped by 6 bases and J by 7 bases; unmatched bases: 18. The CDR3 has 17 amino acids.

This chain joins TRBV11-1 and TRBJ1-6; D is perhaps TRBD1 (6 bases). V shed 2 bases and J shed 2 bases, with 10 bases lying between them. Germline assignment: CDR1 SGHAT and CDR2 FQDESV (reference sequence). CDR3 length: 16 amino acids. DNA of the CDR3: TGTGCCAGCAGCTTAACAGGGTGGCCCTATAATTCACCCCTCCACTTT. As protein: CASSLTGWPYNSPLHF.

The DNA for the CDR3 is TGTGCCAGCAGCTTAGCTTTGGACAGGGGGAATGTGGGCTACACCTTC. Translation: CASSLALDRGNVGYTF. V usage is TRBV7-2 and J usage is TRBJ1-2; 10 bases map to TRBD1. This CDR3 region has 16 residues. Trimming took 0 bases from V and 8 from J; bases not matched to a gene: 9. CDR1 is SGHTA, CDR2 FQGNSA, per germline. Filled out from reference TRBV7-2 and TRBJ1-2, the complete variable domain reads GAGVSQSPSNKVTEKGKDVELRCDPISGHTALYWYRQSLGQGLEFLIYFQGNSAPDKSGLPSDRFSAERTGGSVSTLTIQRTQQEDSAVYLCASSLALDRGNVGYTFGSGTRLTVV.

V and J are TRBV14 and TRBJ1-1; no firm D call. Trimming left V 0 bases short and J 10 bases short, with 15 bases between. The CDR3 is made up of 14 amino acids. Per the germline V gene, CDR1 is SGHDN and CDR2 is FVKESK. The chain's CDR3 is CASSQDSWSEVAFF. The DNA of the CDR3 is TGTGCCAGCAGCCAAGACTCCTGGTCCGAGGTAGCTTTCTTT.

This clone occurred a few times. The genes are TRBV7-2 and TRBJ1-5, with 9 bases aligning to TRBD1. The junction had 4 bases not matched to a gene; V was cut back by 5 bases and J by 5 bases. The germline V gene has CDR1 SGHTA and CDR2 FQGNSA. The CDR3 spans 14 residues. The CDR3 here is CASSGQGSHQPQHF. The CDR3 nucleotides read TGTGCCAGCAGCGGACAGGGGAGCCATCAGCCCCAGCATTTT. The full variable domain, in which reference TRBV7-2 and TRBJ1-5 provide the parts outside the CDR3, is GAGVSQSPSNKVTEKGKDVELRCDPISGHTALYWYRQSLGQGLEFLIYFQGNSAPDKSGLPSDRFSAERTGGSVSTLTIQRTQQEDSAVYLCASSGQGSHQPQHFGDGTRLSIL.

The gene calls are TRBV7-8 and TRBJ2-3, with D perhaps TRBD1 (5 bases). The CDR3 consists of 17 residues. Germline V gives CDR1 SGHVS, CDR2 FQNEAQ. V was cut by 1 base and J by 2 bases, with 16 bases left in between. The DNA for the CDR3 is TGTGCCAGCAGCTTAGTCAAGGGGCGCCGGAACACAGATACGCAGTATTTT. Its translation is CASSLVKGRRNTDTQYF.

The chain joins TRBV5-6 to TRBJ1-5; no clear D. Germline CDR1 SGHDT, CDR2 YYEEEE. The germline V and J ends were trimmed by 1 base and 4 bases, with 6 bases remaining between them. This CDR3 contains 13 residues. The CDR3: CASSLWGNQPQHF. CDR3 coding DNA: TGTGCCAGCAGCTTGTGGGGAAATCAGCCCCAGCATTTT.

The chain employs TRBV5-1 and TRBJ2-3; 10 nucleotides match TRBD2. The CDR3 runs 13 residues. The germline V gene has CDR1 SGHRS and CDR2 YFSETQ. With 7 bases clipped from V and 3 bases from J, the junction kept 2 bases outside the gene matches. The CDR3, as DNA: TGCGCCAGCGGAGCGGGGGGGACAGATACGCAGTATTTT. Amino acids: CASGAGGTDTQYF.

The chain is built from TRBV7-9 and TRBJ1-2, with a weak D call TRBD1 (5 bases). This CDR3 has 14 residues. Germline lookup yields CDR1 SEHNR and CDR2 FQNEAQ (reference sequence). The V and J ends lost 4 bases and 0 bases respectively, with 9 bases between them. CDR3 protein: CASSSGPTNYGYTF. The DNA of the CDR3 is TGTGCCAGCAGCTCGGGACCTACTAACTATGGCTACACCTTC.

This clone was recorded only once. The rearrangement uses TRBV11-2 and TRBJ2-7; D ambiguous. This CDR3 contains 11 residues. Per the germline V gene, CDR1 is SGHAT and CDR2 is FQNNGV. The V and J ends lost 1 base and 2 bases respectively, with 0 bases between them. The CDR3 DNA reads TGTGCCAGCAGCTTAGCCTACGAGCAGTACTTC. Amino acids: CASSLAYEQYF.

V gene TRBV10-3 combines with J gene TRBJ2-2; possible D gene TRBD2, 6 bases. In germline, CDR1 is ENHRY, CDR2 SYGVKD. This CDR3 contains 14 residues. V was cut by 7 bases and J by 5 bases, with 14 bases left in between. The CDR3 sequence: CAIKGSGGTGELFF. For the CDR3, the DNA is TGTGCCATCAAGGGGAGTGGGGGGACCGGGGAGCTGTTTTTT.

This clone has only one observation. The rearrangement links TRBV11-2 to TRBJ2-5; 9 bases are a match to TRBD2. CDR1 and CDR2 (germline): SGHAT, FQNNGV. With V trimmed by 1 base and J by 4 bases, 10 bases remained unmatched. CDR3 length: 17 residues. The CDR3 loop reads CASSLGRGGSFIETQYF. The CDR3 bases are TGTGCCAGCAGCTTAGGGCGGGGGGGTTCCTTTATAGAGACCCAGTACTTC.

The V gene is TRBV9, the J gene TRBJ2-1; the D gene is possibly TRBD1 (5 bases). The V and J ends lost 6 bases and 9 bases respectively, with 22 bases between them. The CDR3 spans 15 residues. Germline CDR1 is SGDLS and CDR2 is YYNGEE. The DNA of the CDR3 is TGTGCCAGCACCCTCAAAGGGGATGGCTTGGGTGAGCAGTTCTTC. It translates to CASTLKGDGLGEQFF.

The gene calls are TRBV29-1 and TRBJ2-7, with TRBD1 identical over 7 bases. CDR1 SQVTM and CDR2 ANQGSEA come from the germline V gene. The CDR3 extends over 13 amino acids. Trimming at V came to 6 bases and at J to 2 bases, leaving 7 bases not matched to a gene. The CDR3 DNA sequence: TGCAGCGTCGGACAGGCTCCCACCTACGAGCAGTACTTC. Encoded protein: CSVGQAPTYEQYF.

The V gene is TRBV9, the J gene TRBJ2-5; a weak D match, TRBD2 (5 bases). The CDR3 consists of 15 residues. From germline, CDR1 is SGDLS and CDR2 YYNGEE. Trimming took off 1 base at V and 1 base at J, with 11 bases between the two ends. In DNA form, the CDR3 reads TGTGCCAGCAGCGTAAGCCTGGCGGGCCAAGAGACCCAGTACTTC. Translated, it gives CASSVSLAGQETQYF.

The rearrangement joins TRBV9 to TRBJ2-7, with 8 bases matching TRBD2. J was trimmed by 8 bases and V by 1 base; bases with no gene match: 8. This CDR3 contains 14 residues. CDR1 is SGDLS, CDR2 YYNGEE, per germline. This CDR3 is CASSVSSGEMKQYF. The CDR3 nucleotides read TGTGCCAGCAGCGTAAGTAGCGGGGAAATGAAGCAGTACTTC.

J is TRBJ1-2 and V is TRBV11-2; weak D call: TRBD1 (5 bases). The germline gives CDR1 SGHAT, CDR2 FQNNGV. The CDR3 consists of 14 residues. V was trimmed by 5 bases and J by 3 bases, leaving 13 bases between them. CDR3 loop: CASSRRGVDYGYTF. In nucleotides, the CDR3 is TGTGCCAGCAGCCGGAGAGGGGTGGACTATGGCTACACCTTC.

This clone was recorded once. The chain is built from TRBV9 and TRBJ1-2; 7 bases are shared with TRBD1. Losses at the gene ends were 3 bases for V and 2 bases for J; bases not matched to a gene: 7. Germline V gene lookup returns CDR1 SGDLS and CDR2 YYNGEE. CDR3 length equals 15 residues. CDR3: CASSEWGQNNYGYTF. The CDR3 DNA is TGTGCCAGCAGCGAGTGGGGACAGAACAACTATGGCTACACCTTC.

The rearrangement joins TRBV9 to TRBJ2-1; the match to TRBD2 covers 9 bases. The junction had 3 bases not matched to a gene; V was cut back by 1 base and J by 1 base. CDR1 is SGDLS and CDR2 is YYNGEE in the germline V gene. This CDR3 has 16 amino acids. CDR3 coding DNA: TGTGCCAGCAGCGTAAAGACTAGCGGATCCTACAATGAGCAGTTCTTC. Translating gives CASSVKTSGSYNEQFF.

The CDR3 protein is CASSSIGATYNSPLHF. Written as DNA, the CDR3 is TGTGCCAGCAGCTCCATTGGGGCCACCTATAATTCACCCCTCCACTTT. The gene calls are TRBV7-9 and TRBJ1-6; maybe TRBD1 (5 bases). The CDR3 sequence is 16 residues long. The V end lost 4 bases, the J end lost 2 bases, and 12 bases lay between the germline ends. From germline, CDR1 is SEHNR and CDR2 FQNEAQ (reference sequence).

The rearrangement joins TRBV7-2 to TRBJ1-6; 7 nucleotides match TRBD1. Germline CDR1 and CDR2: SGHTA and FQGNSA. Germline trimming cut 4 bases from V and 4 bases from J; bases unmatched to any gene: 7. CDR3 length: 16 amino acids. The CDR3 loop is CASSSRGPAYNSPLHF. DNA of the CDR3: TGTGCCAGCAGCTCTAGGGGGCCCGCATATAATTCACCCCTCCACTTT. Variable domain in full (rest from reference TRBV7-2 and TRBJ1-6): GAGVSQSPSNKVTEKGKDVELRCDPISGHTALYWYRQSLGQGLEFLIYFQGNSAPDKSGLPSDRFSAERTGGSVSTLTIQRTQQEDSAVYLCASSSRGPAYNSPLHFGNGTRLTVT.

V and J are TRBV2 and TRBJ1-2; TRBD1 might be the D (6 bases). Trimming pared 3 bases from V and 2 bases from J, leaving 10 bases between. Germline V gene sequence: CDR1 SNHLY, CDR2 FYNNEI. CDR3 length: 14 amino acids. CDR3 in amino acids: CASSDGQGNYGYTF. CDR3 nucleotide sequence: TGTGCCAGCAGTGATGGGCAGGGGAACTATGGCTACACCTTC.